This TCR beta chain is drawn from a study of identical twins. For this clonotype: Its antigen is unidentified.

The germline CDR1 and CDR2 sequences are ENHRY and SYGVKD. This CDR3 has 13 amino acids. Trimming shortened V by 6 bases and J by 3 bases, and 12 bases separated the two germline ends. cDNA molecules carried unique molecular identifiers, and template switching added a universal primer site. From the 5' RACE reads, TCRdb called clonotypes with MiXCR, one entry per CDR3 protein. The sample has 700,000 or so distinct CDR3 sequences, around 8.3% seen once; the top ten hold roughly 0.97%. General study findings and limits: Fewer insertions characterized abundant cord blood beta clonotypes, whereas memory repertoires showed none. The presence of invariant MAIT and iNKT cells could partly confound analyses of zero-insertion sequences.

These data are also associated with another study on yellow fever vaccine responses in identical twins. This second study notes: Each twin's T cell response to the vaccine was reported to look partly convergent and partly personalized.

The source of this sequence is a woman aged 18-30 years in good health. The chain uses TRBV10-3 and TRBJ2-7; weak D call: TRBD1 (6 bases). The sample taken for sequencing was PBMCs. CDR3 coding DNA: TGTGCCATCAGCTCAGGGGAGAGCTACGAGCAGTACTTC. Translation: CAISSGESYEQYF.